The entry below gives a single T cell receptor beta chain sequence along with its context. Per the germline V gene, CDR1 is SQVTM and CDR2 is ANQGSEA. V shed 1 base and J shed 0 bases, with 10 bases lying between them. The CDR3 has 15 residues. Donors were healthy HIV-negative adults without recently reported acute infections or vaccinations. Without sorting, samples used around 100 million PBMCs for genomic DNA. The sample belongs to a study of shared clonotypes between healthy human individuals. Replicate PCRs run on unsorted PBMC used 250 to 300 ng DNA, which was approximately 29,000 T cell genomes. Original processing notes: ImmunoSEQ output held junction-only sequences without quality scores, so filtering differed. Some clones are missing from TCRdb's copy, which holds only in-frame ones; the method was immunoSEQ multiplex PCR. V and J calls and clone size come straight from that table; D and trimming were deduced from the DNA. The table has about 470,000 clones, 70% to 80% seen once; the top ten hold less than 15%.

Sequencing was performed on PBMCs. J is TRBJ2-1 and V is TRBV29-1; D tentatively reads TRBD1 or TRBD2 (5 bases each). The TCR comes from a woman between 40 and 50 years old in good health. Some clones in this sample may be carry-over from other donors' samples. CDR3 amino acids: CSVEGGKNSYNEQFF. For the CDR3, the DNA is TGCAGCGTTGAAGGGGGGAAGAACTCCTACAATGAGCAGTTCTTC.